This TCR beta chain was retrieved from a study of shared clonotypes between healthy human individuals. The naive CD8 population came from CD45RO-negative cells selected for CCR7, without terminally differentiated effector memory CD45RA+ cells. With respect to this clone: Its antigen is still unknown. The junction differs from germline at one of its ends, possibly a read error.

TCRdb's copy holds only in-frame clones and misses some; the assay was immunoSEQ multiplex PCR. In the table there are about 2.1 million clones, 80% to 95% of which are singletons. Overall study findings and caveats: When compared with the clonotypes that were shared by all four sorted-subset donors, the non-shared clonotypes turned out to have lower generation probabilities.

Germline V CDR1 and CDR2: MGHRA, YSYEKL. The CDR3 has 15 residues. The sequenced sample consisted of naive CD8+ T cells from PBMCs. This clonotype was sampled from a man younger than 30 in good health. Some clones in this sample may be carry-over from other donors' samples. The chain joins TRBV4-1 to TRBJ1-1; D unresolved. CDR3 nucleotides: TGCGCCAGCAGCCACGGTGGGGTTTTAAACACTGAAACTTTCTTT. Residues: CASSHGGVLNTETFF.